These T cell receptor beta chains were read from a single sample in a study of shared clonotypes between healthy human individuals. Sequencing was performed with immunoSEQ multiplex PCR; in TCRdb, only in-frame clones are kept and a portion is missing. The sample records under 1,100,000 clones, 75% to 85% being singletons. Sequenced material: memory CD4+ T cells from PBMCs. These TCRs come from a man aged 18 to 29 in good health. Some clones in this sample may be carry-over from other donors' samples. CDR3s include the opening cysteine and the closing phenylalanine or tryptophan. A D gene is named only where the DNA matches it firmly. Not every row has a clone size; where given, it reads once, few, many or a size class.

CDR3,DNA,length,V,size,D,J
CASSPQATINTEAFF,TGTGCCAGCTCACCACAAGCCACGATAAACACTGAAGCTTTCTTT,15,TRBV18,-,-,TRBJ1-1
CASSFLRGGGEKLFF,TGTGCCAGCAGCTTCCTAAGGGGGGGAGGTGAAAAACTGTTTTTT,15,TRBV7-6,-,-,TRBJ1-4
CASSFRSISLTYEQYF,TGTGCCAGCAGCTTTCGGTCAATCAGCTTGACCTACGAGCAGTACTTC,16,TRBV11-1,few,-,TRBJ2-7
CASSRGQTNEKLFF,TGTGCCAGCTCACGGGGACAGACTAATGAAAAACTGTTTTTT,14,TRBV18,few,TRBD1,TRBJ1-4
CASSWWLAVNTEAFF,TGTGCCAGCAGCTGGTGGTTGGCCGTGAACACTGAAGCTTTCTTT,15,TRBV7-2,-,-,TRBJ1-1
CASSPWGPGTGGYEQYF,TGTGCCAGCTCACCATGGGGGCCCGGGACAGGGGGCTACGAGCAGTACTTC,17,TRBV18,-,TRBD1,TRBJ2-7
CASSGLASNPGATGELFF,TGTGCCAGCAGCGGACTAGCGTCAAACCCAGGGGCCACCGGGGAGCTGTTTTTT,18,TRBV9,-,TRBD2,TRBJ2-2
CASSIRRPQGKETQYF,TGTGCCAGTAGTATTCGCAGGCCACAGGGTAAAGAGACCCAGTACTTC,16,TRBV19,-,-,TRBJ2-5
CASSLPTRNTEAFF,TGTGCCAGCAGCTTGCCAACTAGGAACACTGAAGCTTTCTTT,14,TRBV5-4,-,-,TRBJ1-1
CASSLTRLAKNIQYF,TGTGCCAGCAGCTTAACCAGATTAGCCAAAAACATTCAGTACTTC,15,TRBV7-9,-,-,TRBJ2-4
CASSYSRQGTNYGYTF,TGTGCCAGCAGTTACTCGAGGCAGGGGACTAACTATGGCTACACCTTC,16,TRBV6-5,-,-,TRBJ1-2
CASSVSVGWETQYF,TGTGCCAGCAGCGTATCCGTCGGGTGGGAGACCCAGTACTTC,14,TRBV9,-,-,TRBJ2-5
CASSFSVTGDGYTF,TGTGCCAGCAGCTTTTCCGTGACAGGGGATGGCTACACCTTC,14,TRBV11-2,once,TRBD1,TRBJ1-2
CASSYLAGLTTGELFF,TGCGCCAGCAGCTACTTAGCGGGCCTGACCACCGGGGAGCTGTTTTTT,16,TRBV5-1,-,TRBD2,TRBJ2-2
CASSPGVGRPQYF,TGTGCCAGCAGCCCCGGGGTCGGTAGGCCCCAGTACTTC,13,TRBV7-2,-,-,TRBJ2-5
CASSSGTLSGANVLTF,TGTGCCAGCAGCTCCGGGACACTCTCTGGGGCCAACGTCCTGACTTTC,16,TRBV5-8,-,-,TRBJ2-6
CASSHLTRGATNEKLFF,TGCGCCAGCAGCCACCTGACGAGGGGGGCCACTAATGAAAAACTGTTTTTT,17,TRBV4-1,once,-,TRBJ1-4
CASSRMDGPSYEQYF,TGTGCCAGCAGCCGGATGGACGGTCCCTCCTACGAGCAGTACTTC,15,TRBV9,-,-,TRBJ2-7
CASSLSARGFNYGYTF,TGTGCCAGCAGTTTATCAGCTCGGGGGTTTAACTATGGCTACACCTTC,16,TRBV27,few,-,TRBJ1-2